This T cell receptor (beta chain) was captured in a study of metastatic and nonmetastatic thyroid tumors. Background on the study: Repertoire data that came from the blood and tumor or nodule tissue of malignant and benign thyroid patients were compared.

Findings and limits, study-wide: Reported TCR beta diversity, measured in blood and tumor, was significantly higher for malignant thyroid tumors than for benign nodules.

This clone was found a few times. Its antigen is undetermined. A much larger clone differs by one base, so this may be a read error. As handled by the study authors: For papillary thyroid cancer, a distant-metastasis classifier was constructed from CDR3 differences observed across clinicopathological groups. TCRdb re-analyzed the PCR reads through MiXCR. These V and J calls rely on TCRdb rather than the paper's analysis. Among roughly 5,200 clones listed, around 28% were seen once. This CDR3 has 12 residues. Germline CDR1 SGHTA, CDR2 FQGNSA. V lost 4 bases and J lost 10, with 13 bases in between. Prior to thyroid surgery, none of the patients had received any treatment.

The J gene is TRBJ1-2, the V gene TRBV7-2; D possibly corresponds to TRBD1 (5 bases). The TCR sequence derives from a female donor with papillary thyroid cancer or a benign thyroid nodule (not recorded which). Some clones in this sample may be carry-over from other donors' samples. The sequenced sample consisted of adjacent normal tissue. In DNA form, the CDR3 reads TGTGCCAGCAGCTCGATAGGGGCTGTCTACACCTTC. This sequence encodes CASSSIGAVYTF.